There are many counts of the clone carrying this T cell receptor (beta chain). The cohort's ophthalmopathy patients, a group with duration under 3 months, had a Clinical Activity Score of at least 3 and a NOSPECS grade of at least 4. The data were taken from a study of T cells in Graves' hyperthyroidism and ophthalmopathy. The germline gives CDR1 ENHRY, CDR2 SYGVKD. V lost 2 bases and J lost 0, with 16 bases in between. This CDR3 has 17 amino acids. TCR beta CDR3 regions were amplified from RNA. HTBI primers were employed in a first-round RT-PCR of the TCR CDR3. A single record per CDR3 protein comes from TCRdb applying MiXCR to the multiplex PCR reads. The sample lists about 520,000 distinct CDR3 sequences; around 24% were seen once.

The sequence came from a woman in her thirties with Graves' ophthalmopathy. The genes are TRBV10-3 and TRBJ1-2; no clear D gene. The sample comprised blood. This CDR3 reads CAISEGLTQFANYGYTF. In DNA, the CDR3 is TGTGCCATCAGTGAGGGGCTTACACAGTTCGCTAACTATGGCTACACCTTC.